Listed below are T cell receptor beta chains from one sample, sequenced in a study of blood T cell repertoires in COVID-19. Clones were read by immunoSEQ multiplex PCR, and TCRdb kept only the in-frame ones, dropping some. The data hold 200,000 to 250,000 clones, with around 89% observed a single time. Specimen: PBMCs or T cells enriched from blood (not recorded which). The receptors shown here come from a man aged 25 to 45 who had been exposed to COVID-19. CDR3s include the opening cysteine and the closing phenylalanine or tryptophan. Fields, in order: J gene, D gene, V gene, clone size, CDR3 DNA, CDR3 protein. D genes are given only for firm matches. Clone size is shown for a subset of rows, as once, few, many or a class of expanded clone.

>TRBJ2-2|-|TRBV5-1|-
TGCGCCAGCAGCTTACGACTTGCGTCGAACACCGGGGAGCTGTTTTTT
CASSLRLASNTGELFF
>TRBJ2-1|TRBD1|TRBV5-1|-
TGCGCCAGCAGCCCGCGACAGGGAAGGGTCAATGAGCAGTTCTTC
CASSPRQGRVNEQFF
>TRBJ2-7|-|TRBV3-1/TRBV3-2|-
TGTGCCAGCAGCCAGTCCCGGGCGGGGGCGAAGTACGAGCAGTACTTC
CASSQSRAGAKYEQYF
>TRBJ2-2|TRBD2|TRBV19|-
TGTGCCAGTAGTACCCAGGGACTAGCGGGGGGAGCGGGCACCGGGGAGCTGTTTTTT
CASSTQGLAGGAGTGELFF
>TRBJ2-4|TRBD1|TRBV11-2|many
TGTGCCAGCAGCCCCCTGACAGGGGGGTTGGCCAAAAACATTCAGTACTTC
CASSPLTGGLAKNIQYF
>TRBJ1-2|-|TRBV5-4|few
TGTGCCAGCAGCTTGTGGGGCAGCCACGAGGCGAGCTATGGCTACACCTTC
CASSLWGSHEASYGYTF
>TRBJ1-1|-|TRBV4-1|-
TGCGCCAGCAGCCAAGGCGCTAGGGGCACTGAAGCTTTCTTT
CASSQGARGTEAFF
>TRBJ1-1|-|TRBV15|-
TGTGCCACCAGCACCGAGAAGACAGGCCCGAACACTGAAGCTTTCTTT
CATSTEKTGPNTEAFF
>TRBJ1-5|-|TRBV7-9|-
-
CASSFGPGNQPQHF
>TRBJ1-1|-|TRBV19|-
TGTGCCAGAGCAAATGAACAGGGGAACACTGAAGCTTTCTTT
CARANEQGNTEAFF
>TRBJ2-2|-|TRBV10-3|-
TGTGCCATCAGTGATCCAGCAGGGTGGGGCGGGGAGCTGTTTTTT
CAISDPAGWGGELFF
>TRBJ1-6|-|TRBV7-2|-
TGTGCCAGCAGCTTAGCAGGGGATAATTCACCCCTCCACTTT
CASSLAGDNSPLHF
>TRBJ2-3|-|TRBV24-1|-
TGTGCCACCAGTGACAAAAATAGCGGCCCCACAGATACGCAGTATTTT
CATSDKNSGPTDTQYF
>TRBJ1-4|TRBD1|TRBV14|once
TGTGCCAGCAGATCAGGGGGCGCGGGTGAAAAACTGTTTTTT
CASRSGGAGEKLFF
>TRBJ1-3|TRBD1|TRBV7-9|-
TGTGCCAGCAGCTTAGCCAGGGGGTACTCTGGAAACACCATATATTTT
CASSLARGYSGNTIYF